This TCR beta chain derives from a study of neurological immune-mediated disorders. The junction had 2 bases not matched to a gene; V was cut back by 0 bases and J by 6 bases. CDR3 length: 13 amino acids. Germline lookup yields CDR1 SNHLY and CDR2 FYNNEI. The study, taken as a whole, reports: There were no CDR3 amino acid sequences shared by expanded clones across subjects, a result suggesting private repertoires in all groups. HTLV-1-associated myelopathy had the most TCR clonal expansion, whereas multiple sclerosis had the least (lower than in healthy controls).

Many counts were recorded for this clonotype. The target antigen is unknown. Synthesis of cDNA used 5'RACE (with 10-nucleotide random UMIs). TCRdb reprocessed the 5' RACE reads via MiXCR and lists one record per CDR3 protein. There are approximately 100,000 distinct CDR3 sequences in the sample; 3.5% occur only once, and 5.5% to 6.5% lies in the top ten. Unsorted libraries used 2 million PBMCs kept at -80 degrees C. The rearrangement joins TRBV2 to TRBJ2-7, with 7 bases that match TRBD2. This TCR was recovered from a woman aged 18-30 years with multiple sclerosis. Specimen: PBMCs. The DNA of the CDR3 is TGTGCCAGCAGTGAAGCGCCGGGGGGCGAGCAGTACTTC. It codes for CASSEAPGGEQYF.